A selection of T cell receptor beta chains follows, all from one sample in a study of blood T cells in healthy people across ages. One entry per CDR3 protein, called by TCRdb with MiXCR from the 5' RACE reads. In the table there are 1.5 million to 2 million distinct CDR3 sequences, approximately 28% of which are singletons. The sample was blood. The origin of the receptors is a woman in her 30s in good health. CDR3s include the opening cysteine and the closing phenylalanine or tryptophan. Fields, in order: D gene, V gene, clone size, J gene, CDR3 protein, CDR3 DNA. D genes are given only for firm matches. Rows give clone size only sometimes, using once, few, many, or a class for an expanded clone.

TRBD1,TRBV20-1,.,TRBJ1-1,CSARKAGGVWNTEAFF,TGCAGTGCTAGAAAGGCAGGGGGCGTATGGAACACTGAAGCTTTCTTT
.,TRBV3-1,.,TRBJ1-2,CASSHGLRYTF,TGTGCCAGCAGCCATGGATTACGCTACACCTTC
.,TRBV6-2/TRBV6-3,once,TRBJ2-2,CASSRANRWTGELFF,TGTGCCAGCAGTCGGGCCAACCGATGGACCGGGGAGCTGTTTTTT
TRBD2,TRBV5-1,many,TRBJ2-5,CASSAGVVETQYF,TGCGCCAGCAGTGCGGGGGTCGTGGAGACCCAGTACTTC
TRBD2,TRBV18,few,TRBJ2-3,CASSPGDSGSFAQYF,TGTGCCAGCTCACCAGGGGATAGCGGGAGCTTCGCGCAGTATTTT
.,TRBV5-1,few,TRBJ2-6,CASLDTSGANVLTF,TGCGCCAGCCTGGACACTTCTGGGGCCAACGTCCTGACTTTC
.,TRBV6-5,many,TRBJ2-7,CASSYSTGHYSYEQYF,TGTGCCAGCAGTTACTCGACGGGACACTACTCCTACGAGCAGTACTTC
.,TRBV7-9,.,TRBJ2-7,CASSPAGFSYEQYF,TGTGCCAGCAGCCCAGCTGGGTTTTCCTACGAGCAGTACTTC
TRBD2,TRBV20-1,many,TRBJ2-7,CSANQAGASYEQYF,TGCAGTGCCAACCAAGCGGGAGCCTCCTACGAGCAGTACTTC
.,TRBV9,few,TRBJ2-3,CASSVGPTAGRTDTQYF,TGTGCCAGCAGCGTAGGCCCCACCGCCGGTCGAACAGATACGCAGTATTTT
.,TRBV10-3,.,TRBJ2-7,CAIRADSYEQYF,TGTGCCATCAGAGCGGACAGTTACGAGCAGTACTTC
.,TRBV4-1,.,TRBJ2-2,CASSSWTANTGELFF,TGCGCCAGCAGCTCATGGACGGCGAACACCGGGGAGCTGTTTTTT
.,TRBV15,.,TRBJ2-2,CATSGGASANTGELFF,TGTGCCACCAGCGGTGGAGCTAGTGCAAACACCGGGGAGCTGTTTTTT
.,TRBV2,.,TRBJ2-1,CVSSVALWGPNNEQFF,TGTGTCAGCAGTGTAGCCCTATGGGGGCCCAACAATGAGCAGTTCTTC
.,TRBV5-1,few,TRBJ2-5,CASSNDGLSNEQYF,TGCGCCAGCAGCAATGACGGACTTTCCAATGAGCAGTACTTC
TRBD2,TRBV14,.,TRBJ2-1,CANSQYGGVYEQFF,TGTGCCAACAGCCAGTACGGGGGGGTTTATGAGCAGTTCTTC
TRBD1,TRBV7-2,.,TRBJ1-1,CASNFTGVEAFF,TGTGCCAGCAACTTCACAGGGGTAGAAGCTTTCTTT
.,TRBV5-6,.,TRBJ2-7,CASRLSDEQYF,TGTGCCAGCCGCTTGTCCGACGAGCAGTACTTC
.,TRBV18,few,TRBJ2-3,CASSPLWADTQYF,TGTGCCAGCTCACCACTGTGGGCAGATACGCAGTATTTT
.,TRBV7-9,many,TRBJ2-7,CASSLASVFSYEQYF,TGTGCCAGCAGCTTGGCTAGCGTTTTCTCCTACGAGCAGTACTTC
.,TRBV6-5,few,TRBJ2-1,CASSYSATRGGEQFF,TGTGCCAGCAGTTACTCAGCGACTAGGGGCGGTGAGCAGTTCTTC
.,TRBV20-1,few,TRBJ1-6,CSAIGTAESPLHF,TGCAGTGCTATTGGGACTGCTGAATCACCCCTCCACTTT
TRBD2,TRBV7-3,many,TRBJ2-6,CASSLNAGVGANVLTF,TGTGCCAGCAGCTTAAATGCGGGGGTTGGGGCCAACGTCCTGACTTTC
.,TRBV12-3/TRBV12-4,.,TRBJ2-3,CASSFRPPPDTQYF,TGTGCCAGCAGTTTTCGACCCCCCCCAGATACGCAGTATTTT
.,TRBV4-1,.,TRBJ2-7,CANSQAPQKGFYEQYF,TGCGCCAACAGCCAAGCGCCACAAAAGGGCTTCTACGAGCAGTACTTC
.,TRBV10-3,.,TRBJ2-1,CAIRESVYNEQFF,TGTGCCATCAGGGAGTCGGTCTACAATGAGCAGTTCTTC
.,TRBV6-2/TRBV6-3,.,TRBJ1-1,CASSSQINTEAFF,TGTGCCAGCAGTTCGCAGATTAACACTGAAGCTTTCTTT
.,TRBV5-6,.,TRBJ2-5,CASSSGQEGIQGTQYF,TGTGCCAGCAGCTCGGGTCAAGAGGGGATACAAGGGACCCAGTACTTC
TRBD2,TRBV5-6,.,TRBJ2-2,CASSLVGTSGGTRNTGELFF,TGTGCCAGCAGCTTGGTGGGGACTAGCGGGGGGACGAGAAACACCGGGGAGCTGTTTTTT
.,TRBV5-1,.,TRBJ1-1,CASSLAGRAQAYTEAFF,TGCGCCAGCAGCTTGGCCGGCAGGGCCCAAGCGTACACTGAAGCTTTCTTT
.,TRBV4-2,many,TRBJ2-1,CASSQDPGPNEQFF,TGTGCCAGCAGCCAAGACCCAGGGCCCAATGAGCAGTTCTTC
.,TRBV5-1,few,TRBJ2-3,CASSPAQGEDTQYF,TGCGCCAGCAGCCCCGCGCAAGGGGAAGATACGCAGTATTTT
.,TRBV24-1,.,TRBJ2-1,CATSDSTSLAGQETQFF,TGTGCCACCAGTGACTCGACTTCTCTGGCAGGCCAAGAGACCCAGTTCTTC
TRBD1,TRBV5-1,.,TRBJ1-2,CASSSEGAGGYTF,TGCGCCAGCAGCTCCGAGGGGGCTGGAGGCTACACCTTC
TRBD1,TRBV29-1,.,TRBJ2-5,CSAGDRETQYF,TGCAGCGCCGGGGACAGGGAGACCCAGTACTTC
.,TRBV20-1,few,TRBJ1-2,CSATDDRFRAGYTF,TGCAGTGCTACCGACGACAGGTTTAGAGCTGGCTACACCTTC
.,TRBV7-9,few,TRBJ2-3,CASSFGTQAPADTQYF,TGTGCCAGCAGCTTCGGGACTCAAGCCCCGGCAGATACGCAGTATTTT
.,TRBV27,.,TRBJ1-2,CASSTQTGDYGYTF,TGTGCCAGCAGTACCCAGACAGGAGACTATGGCTACACCTTC
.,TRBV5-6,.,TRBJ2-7,CASSPGTWVSYEQYF,TGTGCCAGCAGCCCGGGGACTTGGGTCTCCTACGAGCAGTACTTC
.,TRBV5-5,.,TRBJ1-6,CASSLDTDRWTYNSPLHF,TGTGCCAGCAGTCTCGACACTGACAGGTGGACCTATAATTCACCCCTCCACTTT
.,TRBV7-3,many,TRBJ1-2,CASSPEFGGGYTF,TGTGCCAGCAGCCCAGAGTTCGGGGGAGGCTACACCTTC
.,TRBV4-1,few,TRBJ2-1,CASSQAVGTYNERFF,TGCGCCAGCAGCCAAGCGGTGGGTACCTACAATGAGCGGTTCTTC